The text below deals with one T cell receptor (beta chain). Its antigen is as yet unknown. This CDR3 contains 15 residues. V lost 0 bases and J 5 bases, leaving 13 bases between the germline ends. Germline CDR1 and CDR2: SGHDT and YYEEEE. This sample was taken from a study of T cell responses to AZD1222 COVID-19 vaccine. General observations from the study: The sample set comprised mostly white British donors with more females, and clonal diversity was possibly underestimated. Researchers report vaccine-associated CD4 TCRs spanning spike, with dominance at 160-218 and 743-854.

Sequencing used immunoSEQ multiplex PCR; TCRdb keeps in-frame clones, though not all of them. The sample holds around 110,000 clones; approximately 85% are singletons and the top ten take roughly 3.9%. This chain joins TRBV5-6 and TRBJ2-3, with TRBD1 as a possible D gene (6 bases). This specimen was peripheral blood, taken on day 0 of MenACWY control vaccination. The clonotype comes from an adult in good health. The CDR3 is CASSLGQVGGDTQYF. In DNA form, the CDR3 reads TGTGCCAGCAGCTTGGGACAGGTAGGGGGAGATACGCAGTATTTT.